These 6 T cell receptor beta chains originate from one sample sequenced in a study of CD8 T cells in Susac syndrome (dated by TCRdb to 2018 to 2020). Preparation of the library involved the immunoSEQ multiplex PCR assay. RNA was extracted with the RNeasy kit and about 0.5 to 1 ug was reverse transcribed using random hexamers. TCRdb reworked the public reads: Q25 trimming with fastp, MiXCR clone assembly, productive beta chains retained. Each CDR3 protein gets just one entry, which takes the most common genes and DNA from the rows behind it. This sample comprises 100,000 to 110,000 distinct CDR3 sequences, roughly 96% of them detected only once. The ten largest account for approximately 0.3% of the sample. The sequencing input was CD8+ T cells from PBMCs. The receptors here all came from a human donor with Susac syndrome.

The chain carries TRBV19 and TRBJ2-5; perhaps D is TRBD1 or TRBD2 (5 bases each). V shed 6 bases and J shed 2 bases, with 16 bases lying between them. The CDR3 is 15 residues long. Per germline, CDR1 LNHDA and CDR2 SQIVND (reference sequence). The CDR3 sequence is CASRGRDLGQETQYF. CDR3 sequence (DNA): TGTGCCAGTAGGGGACGGGATCTAGGGCAAGAGACCCAGTACTTC.

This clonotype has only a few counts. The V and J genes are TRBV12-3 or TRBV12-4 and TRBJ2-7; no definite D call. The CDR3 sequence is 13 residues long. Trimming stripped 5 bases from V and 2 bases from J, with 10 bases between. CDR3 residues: CASSPGPTYEQYF. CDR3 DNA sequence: TGTGCCAGCAGTCCAGGCCCTACCTACGAGCAGTACTTC.

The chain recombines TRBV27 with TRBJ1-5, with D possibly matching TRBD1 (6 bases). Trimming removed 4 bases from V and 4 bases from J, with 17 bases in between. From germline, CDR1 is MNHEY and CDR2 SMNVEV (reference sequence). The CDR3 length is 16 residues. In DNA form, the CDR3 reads TGTGCCAGCAGTTCCCTCCAGGGGCCCCAAAATCAGCCCCAGCATTTT. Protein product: CASSSLQGPQNQPQHF.

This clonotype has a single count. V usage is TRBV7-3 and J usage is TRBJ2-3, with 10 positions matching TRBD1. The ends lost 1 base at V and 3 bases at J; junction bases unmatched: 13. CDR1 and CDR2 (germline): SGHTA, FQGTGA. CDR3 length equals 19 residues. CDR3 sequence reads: CASSLSVGTGDKRTDTQYF. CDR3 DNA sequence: TGTGCCAGCAGCTTAAGTGTTGGGACAGGGGACAAAAGGACAGATACGCAGTATTTT.

The CDR3 spells CASGFGTWDEQFF. DNA for the CDR3: TGTGCTAGTGGTTTTGGGACCTGGGATGAGCAGTTCTTC. The V call is TRBV12-5, the J call TRBJ2-1; D tentatively reads TRBD1 or TRBD2 (5 bases each). The ends were cut back, 3 bases at V and 8 bases at J, with 11 bases in the middle. Germline V gene lookup returns CDR1 LGHNT and CDR2 FRNRAP. The CDR3 is made up of 13 amino acids.

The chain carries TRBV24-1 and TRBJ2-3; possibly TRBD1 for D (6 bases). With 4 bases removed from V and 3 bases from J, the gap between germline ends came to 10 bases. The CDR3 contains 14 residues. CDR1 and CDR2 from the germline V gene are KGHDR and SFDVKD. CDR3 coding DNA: TGTGCCACCAGTGACCCCGGACAGACAGATACGCAGTATTTT. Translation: CATSDPGQTDTQYF.